The following is a TCR beta chain sequence with its context. What it binds is unknown. The data were taken from a study of tumor and adjacent non-tumor tissue in lung cancer. The CDR3 runs 19 residues. J was trimmed by 5 bases and V by 4 bases; bases with no gene match: 20. The germline CDR1 and CDR2 sequences are LGHNA and YNFKEQ. RNA was extracted from bulk tissue without any cell sorting. The study's findings and limits: Tumor tissue had significantly higher TCR diversity than normal lung.

Three rounds of nested PCR, following a modified ARM-PCR protocol, produced the TCRbeta library. Each CDR3 protein is one row after TCRdb ran MiXCR on the multiplex PCR reads. The table shows 120,000 to 150,000 distinct CDR3 sequences, with 60% to 70% occurring only once. This clonotype was sampled from a man in his 60s with small cell lung cancer. The chain couples TRBV4-2 to TRBJ2-1; 7 bases are a match to TRBD2. The sample taken for sequencing was lung tumor tissue. CDR3 in amino acids: CASSRSGDPREDRNNEQFF. The CDR3 nucleotides read TGTGCCAGCAGCCGGTCTGGGGATCCCCGGGAGGATCGGAACAATGAGCAGTTCTTC.